This is a list of T cell receptor beta chains from one sample in a study of shared clonotypes between healthy human individuals. TCRdb keeps only in-frame clones here, not all; method: immunoSEQ multiplex PCR. The table includes approximately 980,000 clones, 76% detected once. Sequences were obtained from memory CD4+ T cells sorted from blood. The receptors derive from a man aged 18 to 29 in good health. Both conserved end residues are part of each CDR3. The D gene is left open where the match is weak. Not every row has a clone size; where given, it reads once, few, many or a size class.

J gene: TRBJ2-5
V gene: TRBV13
D gene: NA
clone size: NA
CDR3 DNA: TGTGCCAGCAGCTTAGGCGGCAGGCTAAAAGTAAAAGAGACCCAGTACTTC
CDR3 protein: CASSLGGRLKVKETQYF

J gene: TRBJ1-1
V gene: TRBV11-2
D gene: NA
clone size: NA
CDR3 DNA: TGTGCCAGCAGCGGTGGTCGGGGCACTGAAGCTTTCTTT
CDR3 protein: CASSGGRGTEAFF

J gene: TRBJ2-5
V gene: TRBV5-1
D gene: NA
clone size: NA
CDR3 DNA: TGCGCCAGCAGCCCCCGCGGAAGCGAGCAAGAGACCCAGTACTTC
CDR3 protein: CASSPRGSEQETQYF

J gene: TRBJ2-7
V gene: TRBV5-6
D gene: NA
clone size: NA
CDR3 DNA: TGTGCCAGCAGCTTGGGGTCTTTGACAGGTACCTACGAGCAGTACTTC
CDR3 protein: CASSLGSLTGTYEQYF

J gene: TRBJ2-3
V gene: TRBV9
D gene: NA
clone size: NA
CDR3 DNA: TGTGCCAGCAGCGTAGGAGTGGGGGGAGGCACAGATACGCAGTATTTT
CDR3 protein: CASSVGVGGGTDTQYF

J gene: TRBJ1-1
V gene: TRBV7-9
D gene: NA
clone size: NA
CDR3 DNA: TGTGCCAGCAGTTTGGACGGATTGAACACTGAAGCTTTCTTT
CDR3 protein: CASSLDGLNTEAFF

J gene: TRBJ2-3
V gene: TRBV9
D gene: NA
clone size: NA
CDR3 DNA: TGTGCCAGCAGTGGGGGGAGAAGCACAGATACGCAGTATTTT
CDR3 protein: CASSGGRSTDTQYF

J gene: TRBJ1-1
V gene: TRBV6-5
D gene: NA
clone size: NA
CDR3 DNA: TGTGCCAGCAATATCCCAGGGGCGAACACTGAAGCTTTCTTT
CDR3 protein: CASNIPGANTEAFF

J gene: TRBJ2-7
V gene: TRBV7-2
D gene: NA
clone size: NA
CDR3 DNA: TGTGCCAGCAGCTTAGCGGGCGGGGCCAGCTCCTACGAGCAGTACTTC
CDR3 protein: CASSLAGGASSYEQYF

J gene: TRBJ2-7
V gene: TRBV18
D gene: TRBD2
clone size: NA
CDR3 DNA: TGTGCCAGCTTTCGGAGTGGGACTAGCGGCGAGCAGTACTTC
CDR3 protein: CASFRSGTSGEQYF

J gene: TRBJ1-6
V gene: TRBV5-1
D gene: NA
clone size: NA
CDR3 DNA: TGCGCCAGCAGCTTGGGGCAGGACAGCTCACCCCTCCACTTT
CDR3 protein: CASSLGQDSSPLHF

J gene: TRBJ1-2
V gene: TRBV28
D gene: NA
clone size: NA
CDR3 DNA: TGTGCCAGCAGTTTAGGGCCAGGGCCCTATGGCTACACCTTC
CDR3 protein: CASSLGPGPYGYTF

J gene: TRBJ2-7
V gene: TRBV9
D gene: NA
clone size: NA
CDR3 DNA: TGTGCCAGCGCCCAAAGCTCCTACGAGCAGTACTTC
CDR3 protein: CASAQSSYEQYF

J gene: TRBJ1-2
V gene: TRBV7-2
D gene: NA
clone size: once
CDR3 DNA: TGTGCCAGCAGCTGGAACCTGGGATCCTATGGCTACACCTTC
CDR3 protein: CASSWNLGSYGYTF

J gene: TRBJ2-7
V gene: TRBV30
D gene: NA
clone size: NA
CDR3 DNA: TGTGCCTGGAGTGTACACAGGGACGAGCAGTACTTC
CDR3 protein: CAWSVHRDEQYF

J gene: TRBJ2-3
V gene: TRBV2
D gene: TRBD2
clone size: NA
CDR3 DNA: TGTGCCAGCAGGACGGGACTAGCGGGTACAGATACGCAGTATTTT
CDR3 protein: CASRTGLAGTDTQYF

J gene: TRBJ2-5
V gene: TRBV5-4
D gene: TRBD2
clone size: NA
CDR3 DNA: TGTGCCAGCAGCACTAGCGGGAGACAAGAGACCCAGTACTTC
CDR3 protein: CASSTSGRQETQYF

J gene: TRBJ2-5
V gene: TRBV28
D gene: NA
clone size: once
CDR3 DNA: TGTGCCAGCAACGCAGGGGGGCGGGGAGAGACCCAGTACTTC
CDR3 protein: CASNAGGRGETQYF

J gene: TRBJ1-5
V gene: TRBV29-1
D gene: TRBD1
clone size: NA
CDR3 DNA: TGCAGCGTACGGGACAGGGGGGGTAGCAATCAGCCCCAGCATTTT
CDR3 protein: CSVRDRGGSNQPQHF

J gene: TRBJ1-4
V gene: TRBV6-1
D gene: TRBD1
clone size: NA
CDR3 DNA: TGTGCCAGCAGTCCTCGAGGGGGCCTTGGAAAACTGTTTTTT
CDR3 protein: CASSPRGGLGKLFF

J gene: TRBJ1-3
V gene: TRBV5-6
D gene: NA
clone size: NA
CDR3 DNA: TGTGCCAGCAGCTTGACCAGGGCAAACACCATATATTTT
CDR3 protein: CASSLTRANTIYF

J gene: TRBJ2-5
V gene: TRBV2
D gene: NA
clone size: NA
CDR3 DNA: TGTGCCAGCAGTGGGACAACGGGGACCCAGTACTTC
CDR3 protein: CASSGTTGTQYF

J gene: TRBJ2-2
V gene: TRBV18
D gene: TRBD2
clone size: NA
CDR3 DNA: TGTGCCAGCTCACGTAACGGACTAGCAAACACCGGGGAGCTGTTTTTT
CDR3 protein: CASSRNGLANTGELFF

J gene: TRBJ2-3
V gene: TRBV10-3
D gene: NA
clone size: few
CDR3 DNA: TGTGCCATCAGTGAGAGGGGCACAGATACGCAGTATTTT
CDR3 protein: CAISERGTDTQYF

J gene: TRBJ2-5
V gene: TRBV7-2
D gene: NA
clone size: NA
CDR3 DNA: TGTGCCAGCAGCCTCGCTCAGGGGCGCGAGACCCAGTACTTC
CDR3 protein: CASSLAQGRETQYF

J gene: TRBJ2-3
V gene: TRBV2
D gene: TRBD1
clone size: NA
CDR3 DNA: TGTGCCAGCACGCAGGGGGAGAGAGATACGCAGTATTTT
CDR3 protein: CASTQGERDTQYF

J gene: TRBJ1-2
V gene: TRBV19
D gene: NA
clone size: NA
CDR3 DNA: TGTGCCAGTAGTATAGGGCAGTCCTATGGCTACACCTTC
CDR3 protein: CASSIGQSYGYTF

J gene: TRBJ2-7
V gene: TRBV10-2
D gene: TRBD2
clone size: NA
CDR3 DNA: TGCGCCAGCAAGGCTAGCGGGACCTACGAGCAGTACTTC
CDR3 protein: CASKASGTYEQYF

J gene: TRBJ1-2
V gene: TRBV10-3
D gene: NA
clone size: NA
CDR3 DNA: TGTGCCATCAGTGAGTCGATGGTTTCGCGTGGCTACACCTTC
CDR3 protein: CAISESMVSRGYTF

J gene: TRBJ2-3
V gene: TRBV5-1
D gene: TRBD1
clone size: NA
CDR3 DNA: TGCGCCAGCAGCGCGACAGGGGTCGGAGATACGCAGTATTTT
CDR3 protein: CASSATGVGDTQYF

J gene: TRBJ1-2
V gene: TRBV30
D gene: NA
clone size: NA
CDR3 DNA: TGTGCCTGGAGACCACACCAGTGGGATGGCTACACCTTC
CDR3 protein: CAWRPHQWDGYTF

J gene: TRBJ2-7
V gene: TRBV11-2
D gene: TRBD1
clone size: NA
CDR3 DNA: TGTGCCAGCAGCTTGGCCAGGGGGCGGTACGAGCAGTACTTC
CDR3 protein: CASSLARGRYEQYF

J gene: TRBJ2-7
V gene: TRBV2
D gene: TRBD2
clone size: few
CDR3 DNA: TGTGCCAGCAGCGCGGGACTAGCGGGGTTGGACGAGCAGTACTTC
CDR3 protein: CASSAGLAGLDEQYF

J gene: TRBJ1-6
V gene: TRBV6-5
D gene: NA
clone size: NA
CDR3 DNA: TGTGCCAGCAGAATTTACAGGGTTATATTTTCACCCCTCCACTTT
CDR3 protein: CASRIYRVIFSPLHF

J gene: TRBJ1-4
V gene: TRBV7-3
D gene: NA
clone size: NA
CDR3 DNA: TGTGCCAGCAGCCCCTCAGGACAGCTTAATGAAAAACTGTTTTTT
CDR3 protein: CASSPSGQLNEKLFF

J gene: TRBJ1-2
V gene: TRBV7-9
D gene: TRBD1
clone size: NA
CDR3 DNA: TGTGCCAGCAGCTTAGCGGCAGGGGGAGCCTTC
CDR3 protein: CASSLAAGGAF

J gene: TRBJ1-1
V gene: TRBV9
D gene: NA
clone size: NA
CDR3 DNA: TGTGCCAGCAGCGGAGCCCCGGGGACTGAAGCTTTCTTT
CDR3 protein: CASSGAPGTEAFF

J gene: TRBJ1-1
V gene: TRBV21-1
D gene: NA
clone size: few
CDR3 DNA: TGTGCCAGCAGCAAAGGTGCGGGGGACACTGAAGCTTTCTTT
CDR3 protein: CASSKGAGDTEAFF

J gene: TRBJ1-5
V gene: TRBV30
D gene: NA
clone size: NA
CDR3 DNA: TGTGCCTGGAGTGGGGGTCGGATTTATCAGCCCCAGCATTTT
CDR3 protein: CAWSGGRIYQPQHF

J gene: TRBJ1-5
V gene: TRBV19
D gene: NA
clone size: NA
CDR3 DNA: TGTGCCAGTACCCCGTATCCAGGGTCTGGCAATCAGCCCCAGCATTTT
CDR3 protein: CASTPYPGSGNQPQHF

J gene: TRBJ2-7
V gene: TRBV5-4
D gene: TRBD2
clone size: NA
CDR3 DNA: TGTGCCAGCAGCCCCGGACTAGCGGGAGCCTCAGGAGAGGAGCAGTACTTC
CDR3 protein: CASSPGLAGASGEEQYF

J gene: TRBJ2-7
V gene: TRBV5-4
D gene: NA
clone size: NA
CDR3 DNA: TGTGCCAGCAGCCCGGAACCAAGTATCTACGAGCAGTACTTC
CDR3 protein: CASSPEPSIYEQYF

J gene: TRBJ1-2
V gene: TRBV2
D gene: NA
clone size: NA
CDR3 DNA: TGTGCCAGCAGTGAAGTCTCGAGGGAGTCCGGCTACACCTTC
CDR3 protein: CASSEVSRESGYTF

J gene: TRBJ1-2
V gene: TRBV13
D gene: TRBD1
clone size: NA
CDR3 DNA: TGTGCCAGCAGCTTAGCCTCTGGACGGACAGGGACTGGCTACACCTTC
CDR3 protein: CASSLASGRTGTGYTF

J gene: TRBJ1-6
V gene: TRBV19
D gene: NA
clone size: NA
CDR3 DNA: TGTGCCAGTAGTATTGGGAGGCAAGGGAATAATTCACCCCTCCACTTT
CDR3 protein: CASSIGRQGNNSPLHF

J gene: TRBJ2-7
V gene: TRBV7-6
D gene: TRBD1
clone size: NA
CDR3 DNA: TGTGCCAGCAGCTCCCGGGACAGGGGAGGGGAGCAGTACTTC
CDR3 protein: CASSSRDRGGEQYF

J gene: TRBJ2-3
V gene: TRBV12-5
D gene: TRBD1
clone size: NA
CDR3 DNA: TGTGCTAGTGGTACAGGACAGGGCACCACAGATACGCAGTATTTT
CDR3 protein: CASGTGQGTTDTQYF

J gene: TRBJ2-7
V gene: TRBV6-5
D gene: TRBD1
clone size: NA
CDR3 DNA: TGTGCCAGCAGTCCTTTTCAGGGACAGGCCTACGAGCAGTACTTC
CDR3 protein: CASSPFQGQAYEQYF

J gene: TRBJ1-2
V gene: TRBV6-1
D gene: TRBD1
clone size: NA
CDR3 DNA: TGTGCCAGCAGTCCGGACAGGGGGGACTATGGCTACACCTTC
CDR3 protein: CASSPDRGDYGYTF

J gene: TRBJ2-7
V gene: TRBV11-1
D gene: NA
clone size: NA
CDR3 DNA: TGTGCCAGCAGCTTAGGACCCACACAGTACTTC
CDR3 protein: CASSLGPTQYF

J gene: TRBJ1-1
V gene: TRBV5-1
D gene: TRBD1
clone size: NA
CDR3 DNA: TGCGCCAGCAGCCCGGGACAGGAGAGGGTTTCTGAAGCTTTCTTT
CDR3 protein: CASSPGQERVSEAFF

J gene: TRBJ1-3
V gene: TRBV6-1
D gene: NA
clone size: NA
CDR3 DNA: TGTGCCAGCAGTGAAAGGGAGGGGCAGGTCGGAAACACCATATATTTT
CDR3 protein: CASSEREGQVGNTIYF

J gene: TRBJ2-7
V gene: TRBV7-2
D gene: NA
clone size: NA
CDR3 DNA: TGTGCCAGCAGCTCAGGCAGGTCTAGCTCCTACGAGCAGTACTTC
CDR3 protein: CASSSGRSSSYEQYF

J gene: TRBJ1-6
V gene: TRBV27
D gene: TRBD1
clone size: NA
CDR3 DNA: TGTGCCAGCAGTTCGGACAGGGTGAGGTATAATTCACCCCTCCACTTT
CDR3 protein: CASSSDRVRYNSPLHF

J gene: TRBJ1-2
V gene: TRBV29-1
D gene: TRBD1
clone size: once
CDR3 DNA: TGCAGCGTAGAGGGACAGGGGGCGCAAGGCTACACCTTC
CDR3 protein: CSVEGQGAQGYTF